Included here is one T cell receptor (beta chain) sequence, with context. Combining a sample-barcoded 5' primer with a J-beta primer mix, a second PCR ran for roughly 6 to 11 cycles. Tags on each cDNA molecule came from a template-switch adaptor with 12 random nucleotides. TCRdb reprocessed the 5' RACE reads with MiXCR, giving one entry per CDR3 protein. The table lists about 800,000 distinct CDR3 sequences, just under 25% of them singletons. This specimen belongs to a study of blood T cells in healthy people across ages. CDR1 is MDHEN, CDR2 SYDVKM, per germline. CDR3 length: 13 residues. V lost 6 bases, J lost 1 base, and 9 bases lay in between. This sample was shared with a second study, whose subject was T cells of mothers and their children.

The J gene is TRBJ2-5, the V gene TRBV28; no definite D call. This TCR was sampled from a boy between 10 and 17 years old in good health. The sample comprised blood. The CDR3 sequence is CASRKELQETQYF. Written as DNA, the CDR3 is TGTGCCAGCAGGAAGGAACTCCAAGAGACCCAGTACTTC.